One T cell receptor (beta chain) is described in this entry. Its specificity is unknown. The data originate from a study of T cells in Graves' hyperthyroidism and ophthalmopathy. General study results and limits: Blood also contained most expanded thyroid clonotypes above 0.001.

RNA transcripts yielded amplified TCR beta CDR3 regions. In the first-round RT-PCR of the TCR CDR3, the HTBI primer set was used. TCRdb analysed the multiplex PCR reads with MiXCR anew, one entry per CDR3 protein. This sample has hundreds of thousands of distinct CDR3 sequences; 14% occur once, and the top ten carry roughly 14%. The TCR comes from a woman between 40 and 55 years old with Graves' hyperthyroidism. Sequences were obtained from blood.

The CDR3 nucleotides are TGCAGTGCTGGTGGTTTAACAGGCGGGAATCAGCCCCAGCATTTT. Translated: CSAGGLTGGNQPQHF. The rearrangement links TRBV20-1 to TRBJ1-5, with a weak D call TRBD1 (5 bases). The CDR3 runs 15 residues. The germline V and J ends were trimmed by 5 bases and 4 bases, with 18 bases remaining between them. CDR1 is DFQATT and CDR2 is SNEGSKA in the germline V gene (reference sequence).